Shown below are 32 T cell receptor beta chains from a single sample sequenced in a study of T cells in Graves' hyperthyroidism and ophthalmopathy. Authors of the study amplified TCR beta CDR3 regions from RNA transcripts. First-round RT-PCR of the TCR CDR3 relied on the HTBI primer set. In TCRdb, the multiplex PCR reads were re-called with MiXCR into one record per CDR3 protein. The profile shows fewer than 900,000 distinct CDR3 sequences, about 16% of them singletons. Sequenced input: blood. The origin of the receptors is a man younger than 35 with Graves' hyperthyroidism.

The gene calls are TRBV5-4 and TRBJ2-6, with D perhaps TRBD1 (5 bases). V gave up 2 bases and J gave up 1 base, with 16 bases separating them. Germline loops: CDR1 SGHNT, CDR2 YYREEE (reference sequence). The CDR3 is made up of 18 amino acids. The CDR3 DNA is TGTGCCAGCAGCTTCGGGCAGGGCCTGTTTTCTGGGGCCAACGTCCTGACTTTC. Amino acids: CASSFGQGLFSGANVLTF.

This clonotype came up many times. The chain links TRBV7-9 to TRBJ2-7; weak D call: TRBD2 (5 bases). This CDR3 contains 13 residues. The germline V gene encodes CDR1 SEHNR and CDR2 FQNEAQ (reference sequence). With 5 bases removed from V and 1 base from J, the gap between germline ends came to 9 bases. The CDR3 region is CASSARGSYEQYF. CDR3 DNA: TGTGCCAGCAGCGCCCGAGGGTCCTACGAGCAGTACTTC.

The sample holds many counts of this clonotype. At one end, the junction sequence differs from germline, possibly due to a read error. The chain couples TRBV5-1 to TRBJ1-5; tentative D call: TRBD1 (6 bases). The length of the CDR3 is 13 residues. The germline V gene has CDR1 SGHRS and CDR2 YFSETQ. Here the CDR3 DNA reads TGTGCCAGCAGTAGCACAGGGAATCAGCCCCAGCATTTT. Protein product: CASSSTGNQPQHF.

At least ten counts were recorded for this clonotype. This chain connects TRBV2 to TRBJ2-1; 9 bases fit TRBD2. Germline V CDR1 and CDR2: SNHLY, FYNNEI. With V trimmed by 6 bases and J by 7 bases, 10 bases remained unmatched. CDR3 length: 15 residues. CDR3 DNA: TGTGCCAGCAGGCTTGAGGGCGGGAGGGAGAATGAGCAGTTCTTC. It encodes CASRLEGGRENEQFF.

This clonotype was seen at least ten times. The rearrangement links TRBV20-1 to TRBJ2-1; TRBD2 agrees at 9 bases. The V segment lost 0 bases and the J segment 7 bases; nucleotides outside the gene matches: 4. This CDR3 contains 14 residues. Germline CDR1 reads DFQATT; CDR2 reads SNEGSKA (reference sequence). Written as DNA, the CDR3 is TGCAGTGCTAGAGAAGCGGGAGGAGGGAATGAGCAGTTCTTC. This translates into CSAREAGGGNEQFF.

This clonotype has just a few counts. The chain has TRBV5-4 and TRBJ1-4, with 10 bases fitting TRBD1. The CDR3 spans 14 residues. Trimming at V came to 4 bases and at J to 7 bases, leaving 4 bases not matched to a gene. CDR1 SGHNT and CDR2 YYREEE come from the germline V gene (reference sequence). The CDR3 DNA reads TGTGCCAGCAGCGACCGGGACAGGGGTGAAAAACTGTTTTTT. Its translation: CASSDRDRGEKLFF.

This clonotype was detected only a few times. This chain links TRBV3-1 with TRBJ2-7; either TRBD1 or TRBD2 may supply D (5 bases each). Germline CDR1 and CDR2: LGHDT and YNNKEL (reference sequence). Trimming took off 3 bases at V and 4 bases at J, with 10 bases between the two ends. The CDR3 runs 13 residues. The CDR3 is CASSQGDVYEQYF. CDR3 sequence (DNA): TGTGCCAGCAGCCAGGGGGACGTTTACGAGCAGTACTTC.

CDR3 sequence: CASSSYRREQYF. CDR3 nucleotide sequence: TGTGCCAGCAGTTCATACAGGAGAGAGCAGTACTTC. The V gene is TRBV28, the J gene TRBJ2-7, with TRBD1 as a possible D gene (5 bases). V was cut by 4 bases and J by 7 bases, with 11 bases left in between. Per the germline V gene, CDR1 is MDHEN and CDR2 is SYDVKM. The CDR3 loop spans 12 amino acids.

J is TRBJ2-5 and V is TRBV20-1; D may be TRBD2 (5 bases). The CDR3 runs to 14 residues. The V and J ends lost 5 bases and 5 bases respectively, with 18 bases between them. Germline values: CDR1 DFQATT, CDR2 SNEGSKA (reference sequence). CDR3 sequence (DNA): TGCAGTGCTCCATCCGGGGTCAGAGGGGAGACCCAGTACTTC. Its protein product is CSAPSGVRGETQYF.

V gene TRBV5-1 combines with J gene TRBJ1-1, with a weak D call TRBD1 (6 bases). The CDR3 is 14 residues long. Trimming took off 4 bases at V and 0 bases at J, with 10 bases between the two ends. The V gene's germline CDR1 is SGHRS and CDR2 YFSETQ. The CDR3 reads CASSADSLNTEAFF. CDR3 DNA sequence: TGCGCCAGCAGCGCGGACAGCCTGAACACTGAAGCTTTCTTT.

This clonotype was picked up a small number of times. This sequence joins TRBV6-1 and TRBJ2-7; D gene ambiguous. V lost 4 bases to trimming and J lost 2 bases, with 15 bases between them. CDR3 length: 15 amino acids. Germline V gene data show CDR1 as MNHNS and CDR2 as SASEGT. CDR3 loop: CASSAGAGEAYEQYF. CDR3 nucleotides: TGTGCCAGCAGTGCCGGTGCCGGAGAGGCCTACGAGCAGTACTTC.

This clonotype was detected many times. V gene TRBV7-2 combines with J gene TRBJ2-7, with TRBD1 as a possible D gene (5 bases). The CDR3 has 14 residues. Per the germline V gene, CDR1 is SGHTA and CDR2 is FQGNSA. Trimming cost V 1 base and J 4 bases, with 11 bases left between them. This CDR3 is CASSLVAGKYEQYF. The CDR3 DNA is TGTGCCAGCAGCTTAGTGGCAGGGAAGTACGAGCAGTACTTC. Combining the CDR3 with reference TRBV7-2 and TRBJ2-7 gives the whole variable domain GAGVSQSPSNKVTEKGKDVELRCDPISGHTALYWYRQSLGQGLEFLIYFQGNSAPDKSGLPSDRFSAERTGGSVSTLTIQRTQQEDSAVYLCASSLVAGKYEQYFGPGTRLTVT.

This clonotype was detected ten times or more. V and J are TRBV24-1 and TRBJ1-1; possible D gene TRBD1, 5 bases. This CDR3 is built from 11 residues. Per the germline V gene, CDR1 is KGHDR and CDR2 is SFDVKD. Trimming shortened V by 9 bases and J by 1 base, and 5 bases separated the two germline ends. The CDR3 DNA is TGTGCCACCGGGGGGAACACTGAAGCTTTCTTT. Translating gives CATGGNTEAFF.

This clonotype has only a few counts. The rearrangement uses TRBV29-1 and TRBJ2-7; D is undetermined. Germline CDR1 SQVTM, CDR2 ANQGSEA. The CDR3 has 13 residues. Trimming stripped 0 bases from V and 4 bases from J, with 10 bases between. The DNA for the CDR3 is TGCAGCGTTGAAGATCGTGTAGGGTACGAGCAGTACTTC. Amino acid sequence: CSVEDRVGYEQYF.

The V and J genes are TRBV3-1 and TRBJ2-2; D gene uncertain. CDR3 length equals 15 residues. Trimming pared 3 bases from V and 3 bases from J, leaving 11 bases between. Germline CDR1 and CDR2: LGHDT and YNNKEL (reference sequence). The CDR3 region is CASSQKSLYTGELFF. DNA of the CDR3: TGTGCCAGCAGCCAGAAGTCCCTCTACACCGGGGAGCTGTTTTTT.

The chain is built from TRBV29-1 and TRBJ2-4; 7 bases are shared with TRBD2. The CDR3 sequence is 15 residues long. V dropped 6 bases and J dropped 1; count of bases not matched to a gene: 9. CDR1 and CDR2 (germline): SQVTM, ANQGSEA. The CDR3 coding sequence is TGCAGCGTGCCTCGACCCGGGGGGGCCAAAAACATTCAGTACTTC. This sequence encodes CSVPRPGGAKNIQYF.

This clonotype has a handful of counts. The genes are TRBV3-1 and TRBJ2-7; 7 bases line up with TRBD1. V was pared by 0 bases and J by 2 bases, with 4 bases of the junction left unmatched. Germline V gene data show CDR1 as LGHDT and CDR2 as YNNKEL (reference sequence). The length of the CDR3 is 15 residues. This CDR3 reads CASSQDPQGTYEQYF. The CDR3 coding sequence is TGTGCCAGCAGCCAAGATCCACAGGGGACCTACGAGCAGTACTTC.

This clonotype was counted only a few times. V gene TRBV28 combines with J gene TRBJ2-3; D is perhaps TRBD1 (7 bases). Trimming took off 4 bases at V and 0 bases at J, with 20 bases between the two ends. The CDR3 runs 18 residues. Germline V gene sequence: CDR1 MDHEN, CDR2 SYDVKM. The DNA for the CDR3 is TGTGCCAGCAGTTCACCCCCAGGGGGGCCCACTAGCACAGATACGCAGTATTTT. Protein product: CASSSPPGGPTSTDTQYF.

Comments on this clonotype: At one boundary the junction diverges from the germline segment, which might be a read error. The rearrangement joins TRBV9 to TRBJ2-1; 9 bases map to TRBD1. This CDR3 has 15 amino acids. CDR1 and CDR2 (germline): SGDLS, YYNGEE. CDR3 bases: TGTGCCAGCAGCGCGACAGGGGGAGGGTACAGTGAGCAGTTCTTC. This encodes CASSATGGGYSEQFF. Combining the CDR3 with reference TRBV9 and TRBJ2-1 gives the whole variable domain DSGVTQTPKHLITATGQRVTLRCSPRSGDLSVYWYQQSLDQGLQFLIQYYNGEERAKGNILERFSAQQFPDLHSELNLSSLELGDSALYFCASSATGGGYSEQFFGPGTRLTVL.

V gene TRBV2 combines with J gene TRBJ1-2; TRBD1 matches at 10 bases. The CDR3 has 15 amino acids. V shed 1 base and J 7 bases; nucleotides not matched to a gene: 6. The germline gives CDR1 SNHLY, CDR2 FYNNEI. CDR3 DNA: TGTGCCAGCAGTGAAGAGGGACAGGGGTTAGTTGGCTACACCTTC. This sequence encodes CASSEEGQGLVGYTF.

The rearrangement joins TRBV16 to TRBJ2-1, with D possibly being TRBD1 (6 bases). The CDR3 covers 14 residues. CDR1 KGHSY and CDR2 FQNENV come from the germline V gene. Trimming cost V 3 bases and J 6 bases, with 12 bases left between them. The CDR3 sequence: CASSQQQGSNEQFF. The CDR3 DNA follows: TGTGCCAGCAGCCAGCAACAGGGTAGCAATGAGCAGTTCTTC.

In this sample, this clonotype turned up a few times. This rearrangement joins TRBV10-3 to TRBJ2-3; D is ambiguous. V gave up 6 bases and J gave up 4 bases, with 8 bases separating them. CDR3 length: 12 residues. Germline assignment: CDR1 ENHRY and CDR2 SYGVKD. The CDR3 loop reads CAISSSPDTQYF. For the CDR3, the DNA is TGTGCCATCAGCAGCTCCCCAGATACGCAGTATTTT.

This clonotype was found a few times. The V call is TRBV10-3, the J call TRBJ1-1; tentative D call: TRBD1 (6 bases). Germline-derived CDR1 and CDR2 are ENHRY and SYGVKD. The ends were cut back, 0 bases at V and 6 bases at J, with 17 bases in the middle. This CDR3 contains 16 residues. This chain's CDR3 is CAISESGGRGHPEAFF. As DNA, the CDR3 is TGTGCCATCAGTGAGTCAGGGGGGAGAGGGCACCCTGAAGCTTTCTTT.

V gene TRBV20-1 combines with J gene TRBJ2-7; TRBD2 aligns across 9 bases. CDR1 and CDR2 (germline): DFQATT, SNEGSKA (reference sequence). This CDR3 is 14 amino acids long. V lost 3 bases to trimming and J lost 6 bases; unmatched junction nucleotides: 9. The CDR3 protein is CSARSLAGAVEQYF. CDR3 bases: TGCAGTGCTAGGTCTTTAGCGGGAGCGGTCGAGCAGTACTTC.

CDR3 region: CASSSTGTSTQYF. In nucleotides, the CDR3 is TGTGCCAGCAGTTCGACAGGGACGTCTACGCAGTATTTT. V and J are TRBV27 and TRBJ2-3; the match to TRBD1 covers 7 bases. V trimming: 4 bases; J trimming: 8 bases; junction bases outside the gene matches: 6. CDR3 length: 13 residues. CDR1 MNHEY and CDR2 SMNVEV come from the germline V gene (reference sequence).

The table lists this clonotype with many counts. V usage is TRBV27 and J usage is TRBJ1-6; no reliable D call. V lost 5 bases and J 5 bases, leaving 13 bases between the germline ends. Germline V lookup: CDR1 MNHEY, CDR2 SMNVEV (reference sequence). The CDR3 is 15 amino acids. CDR3 in amino acids: CASSLHEWNNSPLHF. The CDR3 DNA follows: TGTGCCAGCAGTCTACATGAGTGGAATAATTCACCCCTCCACTTT.

CDR3 nucleotides: TGTGCCAGCACCTCCGGGACAGGATCCTACAATGAGCAGTTCTTC. Its translation: CASTSGTGSYNEQFF. V usage is TRBV6-1 and J usage is TRBJ2-1; 8 bases map to TRBD1. Trimming at V came to 7 bases and at J to 1 base, leaving 6 bases not matched to a gene. The CDR3 is 15 amino acids. Germline CDR1 reads MNHNS; CDR2 reads SASEGT.

This clonotype was detected ten times or more. The chain uses TRBV11-2 and TRBJ1-1, with TRBD1 as a possible D gene (5 bases). CDR1 and CDR2 from the germline V gene are SGHAT and FQNNGV. This CDR3 contains 16 residues. Trimming pared 5 bases from V and 1 base from J, leaving 17 bases between. CDR3 sequence: CASSATQGLTNTEAFF. The CDR3 region has the DNA TGTGCCAGCAGCGCCACCCAGGGACTCACGAACACTGAAGCTTTCTTT.

There are many counts of this clonotype. V gene TRBV30 combines with J gene TRBJ2-5; D call uncertain. Germline lookup yields CDR1 GTSNPN and CDR2 SVGIG (reference sequence). This CDR3 comprises 13 residues. The V end lost 3 bases, the J end lost 0 bases, and 8 bases lay between the germline ends. For the CDR3, the DNA is TGTGCCTGGAGCCCCGACAACCAAGAGACCCAGTACTTC. Its protein product is CAWSPDNQETQYF. The whole variable domain, remainder taken from reference TRBV30 and TRBJ2-5, is SQTIHQWPATLVQPVGSPLSLECTVEGTSNPNLYWYRQAAGRGLQLLFYSVGIGQISSEVPQNLSASRPQDRQFILSSKKLLLSDSGFYLCAWSPDNQETQYFGPGTRLLVL.

This clonotype appeared many times. The genes are TRBV3-1 and TRBJ2-5, with 9 bases identical to TRBD2. The CDR3 runs to 15 residues. The germline CDR1 and CDR2 sequences are LGHDT and YNNKEL (reference sequence). With 4 bases clipped from V and 5 bases from J, the junction kept 8 bases outside the gene matches. The CDR3 DNA reads as TGTGCCAGCAGCCCCATCGTAGCGGGAGCTGAGACCCAGTACTTC. Its protein product is CASSPIVAGAETQYF.

V and J are TRBV20-1 and TRBJ2-3; D is possibly TRBD2 (6 bases). The germline V gene encodes CDR1 DFQATT and CDR2 SNEGSKA (reference sequence). The V gene lost 3 bases and the J gene lost 5 bases, with 12 bases spanning the gap. The CDR3 runs 13 residues. CDR3 in DNA: TGCAGTGCTAGGGACTATTCACGAGATACGCAGTATTTT. Protein product: CSARDYSRDTQYF.

This clonotype occurred many times. The chain joins TRBV11-1 to TRBJ1-1, with no clear D. V dropped 7 bases and J dropped 5 bases, with 14 bases sitting between them. The CDR3 loop spans 13 amino acids. Per the germline V gene, CDR1 is SGHAT and CDR2 is FQDESV (reference sequence). In DNA form, the CDR3 reads TGTGCCAGCACCCCCGAACCGCGGACTGAAGCTTTCTTT. As protein: CASTPEPRTEAFF.